This T cell receptor (beta chain) originates from a study of control samples from healthy donors and cancer patients. The CDR3 length is 13 residues. Trimming removed 1 base from V and 3 bases from J, with 6 bases in between. Germline loops: CDR1 SGHTA, CDR2 FQGNSA. TCRdb keeps only in-frame clones here, not all; method: immunoSEQ multiplex PCR. Of approximately 100,000 clones listed, approximately 84% are singletons. The sequence was collected from a man aged 65 to 79 with lung cancer. The chain carries TRBV7-2 and TRBJ1-1; D ambiguous. The specimen sequenced was PBMCs. The chain's CDR3 is CASSLGGDTEAFF. CDR3 DNA: TGTGCCAGCAGCTTAGGGGGTGACACTGAAGCTTTCTTT.